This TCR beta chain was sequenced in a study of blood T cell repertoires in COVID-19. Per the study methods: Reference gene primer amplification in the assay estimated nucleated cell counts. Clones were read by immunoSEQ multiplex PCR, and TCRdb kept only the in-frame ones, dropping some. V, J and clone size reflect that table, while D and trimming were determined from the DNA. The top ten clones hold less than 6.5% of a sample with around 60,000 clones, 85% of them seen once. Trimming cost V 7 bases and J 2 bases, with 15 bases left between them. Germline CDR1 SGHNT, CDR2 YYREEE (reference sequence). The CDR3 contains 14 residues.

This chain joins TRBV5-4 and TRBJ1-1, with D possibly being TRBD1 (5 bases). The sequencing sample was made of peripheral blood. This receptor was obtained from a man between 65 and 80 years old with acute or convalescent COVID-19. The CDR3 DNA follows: TGTGCCAGCGGCTCCGGGGGTGGTAACACTGAAGCTTTCTTT. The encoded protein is CASGSGGGNTEAFF.